This T cell receptor (beta chain) was sequenced for a study of blood T cell repertoires in COVID-19 (dated by TCRdb to 2020 to 2021). Some background on the complete study: For ImmuneRACE Cohort 3, a participant was defined as recovered based on two consecutive negative NP/OP PCR tests, clearance by a healthcare professional, or resolution of symptoms. Samples covering the acute and convalescent phases of COVID-19 were provided by collaborators in the United States, Italy and Spain. The prospective study material was composed of cDNA or gDNA derived from T cells, B-cell-depleted T cells, or PBMCs. The dataset comprised deeply sampled blood TCRbeta repertoires from subjects exposed to, actively infected with, or recovered from COVID-19. The repertoires were made available in a free public database intended to serve as a resource for research on the immune response to SARS-CoV-2. Samples came from the ongoing ImmuneRACE study (first 160 participants) plus 1,254 subjects from 6 global collaborators. Sample metadata almost always included a de-identified subject ID, COVID-19 status, age in years and sex. Where available, HLA class I and class II types were obtained from metadata supplied by the sample provider rather than from assay-based typing. Overall study results and their limits: The quantity of clinical and demographic metadata differed by source and by participant and was supplied without curation.

Of note for this clone: The specificity of this receptor is unknown. Qualities for individual bases were not recorded, and no much larger clone is one base off.

The immunoSEQ Assay, a bias-controlled multiplex PCR, was used to amplify TCRbeta CDR3 regions from genomic DNA. Concerning the study's data processing: Nucleated cell counts per sample were estimated from amplification of reference gene primers within the assay. To quantify the absolute abundance of each unique TCRbeta CDR3 rearrangement, sequence reads were collapsed and filtered. For each sample, productive Simpson clonality was calculated as the square root of Simpson's diversity index over productive rearrangements. TCRdb mirrors the immuneACCESS table, restricted to in-frame sequences. Some clones are absent from its copies; in checked studies, under half trace to an unresolved V gene, and the reason for the others is unknown. The V and J calls and clone size come from that table; D and trimming were worked out from the DNA. The sample table records approximately 200,000 clones; around 86% of these occur just once. The top ten hold 5.5% to 8.5% of the sample.

Participants in the prospective study were aged about 18 to 95 years, lived in 20 to 25 United States geographic areas, and enrolled through a virtual design. In the prospective study, participants were assigned to cohorts based on the clinical history participants reported in a screening survey and a study questionnaire. Each participant in the prospective study had whole blood, serum and a nasopharyngeal or oropharyngeal swab collected by mobile phlebotomists. Additional blood draws and questionnaires over an approximately 2-month period could optionally be provided by prospective study participants. Before DNA extraction, blood samples from the prospective study were shipped at room temperature or frozen. CDR1 and CDR2 were assigned from the germline V gene (reference sequence) as LNHDA and SQIVND. CDR3 length: 14 amino acids, cysteine to phenylalanine. The DNA shown is the 42-base CDR3, in frame from base 1. Trimming leaves V shorter by 3 bases and J shorter by 6 bases, with the junction holding 2 bases beyond the gene matches.

This TCR came from a man under 40 in a cohort exposed to, infected with or recovered from COVID-19 (not recorded which). The specimen sequenced was PBMCs or T cells enriched from blood (not recorded which). The chain was built from TRBV19 and TRBJ1-5; 10 nucleotides in the junction match TRBD1. The DNA is as follows: TGTGCCAGTAGTATCCGGGACAGGGGTCAGCCCCAGCATTTT. Its coded protein is CASSIRDRGQPQHF.